The rows below give T cell receptor beta chains drawn from one sample of a study of beta chain features in type 1 diabetes. Some clones are missing from TCRdb's copy, which holds only in-frame ones; the method was immunoSEQ multiplex PCR. This repertoire shows about 220,000 clones, roughly 11% found once; its top ten account for about 1.2%. Sequencing was performed on central memory CD4+ T cells from blood. The receptors here all came from a man aged 18 to 35 in good health. CDR3s include the opening cysteine and the closing phenylalanine or tryptophan. The D gene is left open where the match is weak. Size tells how often a clone was seen (once, few, many) or the class of an expanded clone, and some rows leave it out.

TRBV5-1,NA,TRBJ2-7,few,CASSLEAEAYEQYF,TGCGCCAGCAGCTTGGAGGCAGAAGCCTACGAGCAGTACTTC
TRBV15,TRBD2,TRBJ2-3,many,CATGLADPNTQYF,TGTGCCACCGGGCTAGCGGATCCAAATACGCAGTATTTT
TRBV2,TRBD2,TRBJ2-2,many,CASSAPSGTTTGELFF,TGTGCCAGCAGTGCCCCTAGCGGGACAACCACCGGGGAGCTGTTTTTT
TRBV2,NA,TRBJ2-5,many,CASGKGLQETQYF,TGTGCCAGCGGGAAGGGCTTACAAGAGACCCAGTACTTC
TRBV4-3,NA,TRBJ2-6,many,CASSQGWGRTGANVLTF,TGCGCCAGCAGCCAAGGTTGGGGCCGGACTGGGGCCAACGTCCTGACTTTC
TRBV14,NA,TRBJ2-3,few,CASSQDGADTQYF,TGTGCCAGCAGCCAAGATGGAGCAGATACGCAGTATTTT
TRBV27,NA,TRBJ2-7,NA,CASSWGPSEQYF,TGTGCCAGCAGTTGGGGACCCTCCGAGCAGTACTTC
TRBV7-9,NA,TRBJ1-1,NA,CASSLQGSTEAFF,TGTGCCAGCAGCTTGCAGGGGTCCACTGAAGCTTTCTTT
TRBV2,NA,TRBJ2-7,NA,CASSEGLIKQYF,TGTGCCAGCAGTGAGGGTCTTATCAAGCAGTACTTC
TRBV7-6,TRBD1,TRBJ2-7,few,CASSSRTGLNEQYF,TGTGCCAGCAGCTCCAGGACAGGTCTCAACGAGCAGTACTTC
TRBV23-1,NA,TRBJ2-1,few,CASSHSATEDCYNEQFF,TGCGCCAGCAGTCATTCCGCCACAGAGGATTGCTACAATGAGCAGTTCTTC
TRBV5-1,NA,TRBJ2-7,few,CASSSEPGSYEQYF,TGCGCCAGCAGCTCCGAACCCGGCTCCTACGAGCAGTACTTC
TRBV2,NA,TRBJ1-2,NA,CASSPIGGTYGYTF,TGTGCCAGCAGCCCCATCGGCGGAACGTATGGCTACACCTTC
TRBV6-6,NA,TRBJ2-7,NA,CASSPLQARLGEQYF,TGTGCCAGCAGTCCTTTACAAGCGAGACTGGGCGAGCAGTACTTC
TRBV13,NA,TRBJ2-1,NA,CASSPRLLSSYNEQFF,TGTGCCAGCAGCCCTCGACTACTAAGCTCCTACAATGAGCAGTTCTTC
TRBV11-2,NA,TRBJ2-1,NA,CASSLDLTSTEQFF,TGTGCCAGCAGCTTAGATCTCACTTCCACTGAGCAGTTCTTC
TRBV7-2,TRBD2,TRBJ2-1,NA,CASSPLGLARTSSYNEQFF,TGTGCCAGCAGCCCCTTGGGACTAGCGAGAACTAGCTCCTACAATGAGCAGTTCTTC
TRBV29-1,TRBD1,TRBJ2-5,many,CSVEEDRVETQYF,TGCAGCGTTGAGGAGGACAGGGTGGAGACCCAGTACTTC
TRBV18,TRBD1,TRBJ1-1,many,CASSRRGQGNTEAFF,TGTGCCAGCTCACGGAGGGGACAGGGGAACACTGAAGCTTTCTTT
TRBV18,TRBD1,TRBJ2-7,NA,CASSPDRVSEQYF,TGTGCCAGCTCACCGGACAGGGTGAGCGAGCAGTACTTC
TRBV29-1,TRBD1,TRBJ1-2,NA,CSVRTGGSYGYTF,TGCAGCGTTCGGACAGGGGGCAGCTATGGCTACACCTTC
TRBV6-1,NA,TRBJ1-1,few,CASSDLTEAFF,TGTGCCAGCAGTGACCTCACTGAAGCTTTCTTT
TRBV7-2,NA,TRBJ2-5,few,CASSPESRETQYF,TGTGCCAGCAGCCCGGAGAGTCGGGAGACCCAGTACTTC
TRBV6-1,TRBD2,TRBJ2-1,NA,CASSAVAGGPTNNEQFF,TGTGCCAGCAGTGCCGTAGCGGGAGGGCCAACAAACAATGAGCAGTTCTTC
TRBV23-1,NA,TRBJ1-5,few,CASSQCFDHGNQPQHF,TGCGCCAGCAGTCAATGTTTCGACCATGGGAATCAGCCCCAGCATTTT
TRBV2,TRBD2,TRBJ2-3,NA,CASSGLAGVTDTQYF,TGTGCCAGCAGCGGACTAGCGGGAGTAACGGATACGCAGTATTTT
TRBV7-9,TRBD2,TRBJ2-3,NA,CASTKREGDTQYF,TGTGCCAGCACCAAGCGGGAGGGGGATACGCAGTATTTT
TRBV19,NA,TRBJ2-1,NA,CASSPGSGATYNEQFF,TGTGCCAGTAGCCCTGGCTCTGGAGCGACCTACAATGAGCAGTTCTTC
TRBV28,NA,TRBJ2-3,NA,CASSLPLAFSTDTQYF,TGTGCCAGCAGTCTCCCGTTGGCTTTCAGCACAGATACGCAGTATTTT
TRBV6-6,NA,TRBJ2-2,NA,CASRTLQSGELFF,TGTGCCAGCAGGACGCTACAGAGCGGGGAGCTGTTTTTT
TRBV4-3,TRBD1,TRBJ1-2,NA,CASSTGQVGDGYTF,TGCGCCAGCAGCACTGGACAGGTCGGGGATGGCTACACCTTC
TRBV7-3,NA,TRBJ2-3,many,CASSLTAASSGRDTQYF,TGTGCCAGCAGCTTAACGGCTGCGTCCTCAGGAAGGGATACGCAGTATTTT
TRBV11-2,NA,TRBJ2-1,few,CASSLNGRGSYNEQFF,TGTGCCAGCAGCTTAAACGGTCGCGGCTCCTACAATGAGCAGTTCTTC
TRBV7-9,TRBD1,TRBJ2-3,few,CASSLAGGADTQYF,TGTGCCAGCAGCTTAGCAGGGGGCGCAGATACGCAGTATTTT
TRBV11-1,NA,TRBJ2-3,NA,CASSLGFTDTQYF,TGTGCCAGCAGCTTGGGGTTCACAGATACGCAGTATTTT
TRBV4-1,TRBD2,TRBJ2-1,NA,CASSHVGEGPLREQFF,TGCGCCAGCAGCCATGTAGGGGAGGGGCCCTTGCGAGAGCAGTTCTTC
TRBV29-1,NA,TRBJ1-1,NA,CSVYTGKRADTEAFF,TGCAGCGTTTACACAGGGAAGAGGGCCGACACTGAAGCTTTCTTT
TRBV25-1,NA,TRBJ1-1,few,CASSREGYTEAFF,TGTGCCAGCAGTAGAGAAGGGTATACTGAAGCTTTCTTT
TRBV7-6,NA,TRBJ2-1,NA,CASSFRLVIDEQFF,TGTGCCAGCAGCTTTCGTCTAGTTATCGATGAGCAGTTCTTC
TRBV19,NA,TRBJ2-4,few,CASSAGTPRGKNIQYF,TGTGCCAGTAGTGCTGGGACACCCAGAGGCAAAAACATTCAGTACTTC
TRBV5-4,NA,TRBJ2-4,few,CASSTPRGDKNIQYF,TGTGCCAGCAGCACCCCACGTGGGGACAAAAACATTCAGTACTTC
TRBV7-3,TRBD2,TRBJ2-3,NA,CASSFLAGGANTQYF,TGTGCCAGCAGCTTCCTAGCGGGAGGGGCAAATACGCAGTATTTT
TRBV28,TRBD1,TRBJ2-7,NA,CASSLTPGQGMHEQYF,TGTGCCAGCAGTCTCACCCCGGGACAGGGGATGCACGAGCAGTACTTC
TRBV7-2,NA,TRBJ2-1,NA,CASSLDGSRYNEQFF,TGTGCCAGCAGCTTAGACGGGAGTCGGTACAATGAGCAGTTCTTC
TRBV7-2,TRBD1,TRBJ2-7,NA,CASSTGQGRSYEQYF,TGTGCCAGCAGCACCGGACAGGGTCGCTCCTACGAGCAGTACTTC
TRBV28,NA,TRBJ2-7,NA,CASSLAGNSYEQYF,TGTGCCAGCAGTCTTGCGGGGAACTCCTACGAGCAGTACTTC
TRBV7-9,NA,TRBJ2-6,few,CASSLDVGGCSSGANVLTF,TGTGCCAGCAGCTTAGACGTTGGCGGGTGCTCCTCTGGGGCCAACGTCCTGACTTTC
TRBV9,NA,TRBJ2-1,NA,CASSVGPNNEQFF,TGTGCCAGCAGCGTAGGACCCAACAATGAGCAGTTCTTC
TRBV29-1,NA,TRBJ1-2,few,CSAQGNGYTF,TGCAGCGCTCAGGGGAATGGCTACACCTTC
TRBV7-8,NA,TRBJ2-7,NA,CASSLEASATYEQYF,TGTGCCAGCAGCTTAGAGGCTAGCGCAACCTACGAGCAGTACTTC
TRBV30,TRBD1,TRBJ1-4,NA,CALQTGRSANEKLFF,TGTGCCTTGCAGACAGGGAGAAGCGCTAATGAAAAACTGTTTTTT
TRBV11-3,TRBD2,TRBJ2-5,NA,CASSLGLGAGHETQYF,TGTGCCAGCAGCTTGGGTCTCGGAGCGGGGCATGAGACCCAGTACTTC
TRBV14,TRBD1,TRBJ2-7,NA,CASSQGQAGTGEYEQYF,TGTGCCAGCAGCCAGGGCCAAGCCGGGACAGGGGAATACGAGCAGTACTTC
TRBV9,NA,TRBJ2-5,NA,CASSVGGNQETQYF,TGTGCCAGCAGCGTTGGAGGGAACCAAGAGACCCAGTACTTC
TRBV30,TRBD1,TRBJ2-5,NA,CAWSVWGQEETQYF,TGTGCCTGGAGTGTATGGGGACAGGAGGAGACCCAGTACTTC
TRBV4-2,NA,TRBJ2-1,few,CASSQVSAGSSYNEQFF,TGTGCCAGCAGCCAAGTGAGTGCCGGTAGCTCCTACAATGAGCAGTTCTTC
TRBV9,TRBD2,TRBJ2-3,many,CASSVTREGDTQYF,TGTGCCAGCAGCGTAACTCGGGAGGGTGATACGCAGTATTTT